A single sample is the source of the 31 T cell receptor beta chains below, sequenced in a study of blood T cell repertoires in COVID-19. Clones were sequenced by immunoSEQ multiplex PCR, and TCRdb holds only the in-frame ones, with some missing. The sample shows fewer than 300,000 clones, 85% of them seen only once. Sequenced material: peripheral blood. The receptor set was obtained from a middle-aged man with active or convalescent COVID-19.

In DNA, the CDR3 is TGCGCCAGCAGCTTGGGGTCGGGGGGCGGTCAGCCCCAGCATTTT. Translation: CASSLGSGGGQPQHF. The chain recombines TRBV5-1 with TRBJ1-5; D is possibly TRBD1 (6 bases). This CDR3 is built from 15 residues. Germline CDR1 and CDR2: SGHRS and YFSETQ. The V gene lost 0 bases and the J gene lost 6 bases, with 13 bases spanning the gap.

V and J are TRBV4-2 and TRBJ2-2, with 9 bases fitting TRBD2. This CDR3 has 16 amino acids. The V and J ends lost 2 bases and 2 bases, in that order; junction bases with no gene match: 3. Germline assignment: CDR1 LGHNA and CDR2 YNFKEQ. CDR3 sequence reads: CASSQQTSGNTGELFF. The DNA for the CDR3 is TGTGCCAGCAGCCAACAGACTAGCGGAAACACCGGGGAGCTGTTTTTT.

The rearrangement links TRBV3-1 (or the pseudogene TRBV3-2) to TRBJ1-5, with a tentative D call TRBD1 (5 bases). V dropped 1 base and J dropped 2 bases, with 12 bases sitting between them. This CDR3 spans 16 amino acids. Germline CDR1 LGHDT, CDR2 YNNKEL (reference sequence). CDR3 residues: CASSQVLPGGNQPQHF. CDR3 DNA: TGTGCCAGCAGCCAAGTACTACCGGGGGGCAATCAGCCCCAGCATTTT.

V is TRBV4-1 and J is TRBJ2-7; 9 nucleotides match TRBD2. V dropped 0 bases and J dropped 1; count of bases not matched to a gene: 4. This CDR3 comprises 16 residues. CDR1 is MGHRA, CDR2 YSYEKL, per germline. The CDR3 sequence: CASSQEKREESYEQYF. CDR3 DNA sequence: TGCGCCAGCAGCCAAGAGAAGCGGGAGGAATCCTACGAGCAGTACTTC.

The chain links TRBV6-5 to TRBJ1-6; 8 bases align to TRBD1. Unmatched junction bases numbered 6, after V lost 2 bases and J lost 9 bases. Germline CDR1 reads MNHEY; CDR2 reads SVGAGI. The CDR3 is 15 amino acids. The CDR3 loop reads CASSYRTGQGSPLHF. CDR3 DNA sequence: TGTGCCAGCAGTTACCGGACAGGGCAAGGTTCACCCCTCCACTTT.

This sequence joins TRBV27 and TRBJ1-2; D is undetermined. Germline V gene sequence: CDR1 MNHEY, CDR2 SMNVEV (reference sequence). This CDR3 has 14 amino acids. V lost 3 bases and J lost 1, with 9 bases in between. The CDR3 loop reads CASSFSADNYGYTF. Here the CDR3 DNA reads TGTGCCAGCAGTTTTTCTGCAGATAACTATGGCTACACCTTC.

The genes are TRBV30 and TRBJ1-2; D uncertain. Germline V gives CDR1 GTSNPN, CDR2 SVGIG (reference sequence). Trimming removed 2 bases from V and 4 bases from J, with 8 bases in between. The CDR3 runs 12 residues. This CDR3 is CAWSPGGYGYTF. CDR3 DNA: TGTGCCTGGAGTCCGGGAGGCTATGGCTACACCTTC.

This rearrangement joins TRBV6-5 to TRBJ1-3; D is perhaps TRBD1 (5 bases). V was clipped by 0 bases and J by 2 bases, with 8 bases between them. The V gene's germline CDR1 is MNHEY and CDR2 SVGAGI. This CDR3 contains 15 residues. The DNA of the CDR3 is TGTGCCAGCAGTTACTCGCAAGGGGCTGGAAACACCATATATTTT. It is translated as CASSYSQGAGNTIYF.

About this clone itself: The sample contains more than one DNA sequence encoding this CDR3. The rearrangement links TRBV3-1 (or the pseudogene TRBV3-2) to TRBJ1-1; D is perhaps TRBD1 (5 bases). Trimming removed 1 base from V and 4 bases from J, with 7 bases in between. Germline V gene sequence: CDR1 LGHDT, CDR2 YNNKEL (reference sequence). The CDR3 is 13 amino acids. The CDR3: CASSQVGGTEAFF. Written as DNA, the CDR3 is TGTGCCAGCAGCCAAGTGGGGGGCACTGAAGCTTTCTTT.

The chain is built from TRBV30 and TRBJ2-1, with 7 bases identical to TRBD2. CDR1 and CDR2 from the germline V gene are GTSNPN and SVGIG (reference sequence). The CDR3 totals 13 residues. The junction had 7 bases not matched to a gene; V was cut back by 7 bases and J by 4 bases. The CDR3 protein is CASSLAAYNEQFF. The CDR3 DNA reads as TGTGCCTCGTCCCTAGCGGCGTACAATGAGCAGTTCTTC.

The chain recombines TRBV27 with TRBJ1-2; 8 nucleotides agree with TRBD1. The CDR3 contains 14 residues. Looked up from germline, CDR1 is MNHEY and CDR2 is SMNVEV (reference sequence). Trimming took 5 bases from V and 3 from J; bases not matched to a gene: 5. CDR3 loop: CASSTRTGHYGYTF. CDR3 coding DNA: TGTGCCAGCAGTACCCGGACAGGGCACTATGGCTACACCTTC.

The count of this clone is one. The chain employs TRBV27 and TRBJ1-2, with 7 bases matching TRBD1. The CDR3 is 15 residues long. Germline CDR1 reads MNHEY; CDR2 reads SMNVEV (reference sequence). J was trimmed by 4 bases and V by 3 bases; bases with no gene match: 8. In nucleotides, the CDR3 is TGTGCCAGCAGTTTTCGACAGGGCTGGGCCTATGGCTACACCTTC. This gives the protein CASSFRQGWAYGYTF.

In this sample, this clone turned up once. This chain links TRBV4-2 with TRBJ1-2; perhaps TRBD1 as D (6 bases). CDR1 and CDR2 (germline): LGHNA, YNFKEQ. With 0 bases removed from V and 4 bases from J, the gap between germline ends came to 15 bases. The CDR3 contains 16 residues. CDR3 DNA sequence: TGTGCCAGCAGCCAAGAACATGGAGGGGGGGTCTATGGCTACACCTTC. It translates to CASSQEHGGGVYGYTF.

CDR3 DNA: TGTGCCAGCTCACCCCTAGGAGCGGGAGGGGCCTACGAGCAGTACTTC. It is translated as CASSPLGAGGAYEQYF. V gene TRBV18 combines with J gene TRBJ2-7; 10 bases align to TRBD2. Germline lookup yields CDR1 KGHSH and CDR2 LQKENI. The CDR3 has 16 residues. Losses at the gene ends were 3 bases for V and 2 bases for J; bases not matched to a gene: 7.

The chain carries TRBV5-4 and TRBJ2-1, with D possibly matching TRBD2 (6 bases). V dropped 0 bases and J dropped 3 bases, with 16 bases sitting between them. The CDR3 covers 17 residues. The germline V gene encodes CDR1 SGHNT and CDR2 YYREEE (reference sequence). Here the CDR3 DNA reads TGTGCCAGCAGCTTGGAGACTAGAATTCACGGCTACAATGAGCAGTTCTTC. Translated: CASSLETRIHGYNEQFF.

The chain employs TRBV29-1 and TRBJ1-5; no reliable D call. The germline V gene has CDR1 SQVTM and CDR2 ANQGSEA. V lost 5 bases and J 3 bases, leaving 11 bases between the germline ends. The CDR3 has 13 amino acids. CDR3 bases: TGCAGCGTTTCGGAGGGCGTCAATCAGCCCCAGCATTTT. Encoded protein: CSVSEGVNQPQHF.

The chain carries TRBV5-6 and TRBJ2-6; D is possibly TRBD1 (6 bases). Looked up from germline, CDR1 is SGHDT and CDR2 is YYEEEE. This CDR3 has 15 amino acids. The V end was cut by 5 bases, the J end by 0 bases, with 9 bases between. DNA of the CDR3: TGTGCCAGCAGGGACAGACCCTCTGGGGCCAACGTCCTGACTTTC. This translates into CASRDRPSGANVLTF.

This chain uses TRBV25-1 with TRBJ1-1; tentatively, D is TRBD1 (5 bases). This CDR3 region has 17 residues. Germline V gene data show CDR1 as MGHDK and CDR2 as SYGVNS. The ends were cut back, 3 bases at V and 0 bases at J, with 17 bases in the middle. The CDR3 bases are TGTGCCAGCAGTGATTTGGGGGGAGAGGGCATGAACACTGAAGCTTTCTTT. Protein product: CASSDLGGEGMNTEAFF.

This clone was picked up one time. The CDR3 loop is CASSPYSVYNEQFF. CDR3 coding DNA: TGTGCCAGCAGTCCATACTCCGTCTACAATGAGCAGTTCTTC. The J gene is TRBJ2-1, the V gene TRBV6-2 or TRBV6-3; D call uncertain. Trimming pared 5 bases from V and 3 bases from J, leaving 11 bases between. CDR1 and CDR2 (germline): MNHEY, SVGEGT. The CDR3 has 14 amino acids.

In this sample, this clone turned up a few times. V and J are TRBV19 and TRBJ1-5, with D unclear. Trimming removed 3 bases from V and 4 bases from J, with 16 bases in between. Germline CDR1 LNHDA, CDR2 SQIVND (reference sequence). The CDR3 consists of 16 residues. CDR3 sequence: CASSIPSVPGNQPQHF. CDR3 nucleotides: TGTGCCAGTAGTATCCCCTCCGTCCCGGGAAATCAGCCCCAGCATTTT.

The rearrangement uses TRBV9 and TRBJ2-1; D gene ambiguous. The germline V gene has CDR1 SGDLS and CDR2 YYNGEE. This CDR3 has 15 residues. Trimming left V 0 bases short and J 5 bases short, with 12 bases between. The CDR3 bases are TGTGCCAGCAGCGTAGGCCTAGAGAGGCACAATGAGCAGTTCTTC. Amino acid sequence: CASSVGLERHNEQFF.

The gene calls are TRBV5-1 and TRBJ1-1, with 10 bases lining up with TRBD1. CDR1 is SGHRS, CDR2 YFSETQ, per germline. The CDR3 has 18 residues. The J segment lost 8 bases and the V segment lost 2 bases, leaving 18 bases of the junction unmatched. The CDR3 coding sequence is TGCGCCAGCAGCTTTGGCCCCGGGACAGGGGTAGGGGGTGGAGAAGCTTTCTTT. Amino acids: CASSFGPGTGVGGGEAFF. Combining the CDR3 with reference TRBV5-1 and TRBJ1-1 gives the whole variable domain KAGVTQTPRYLIKTRGQQVTLSCSPISGHRSVSWYQQTPGQGLQFLFEYFSETQRNKGNFPGRFSGRQFSNSRSEMNVSTLELGDSALYLCASSFGPGTGVGGGEAFFGQGTRLTVV.

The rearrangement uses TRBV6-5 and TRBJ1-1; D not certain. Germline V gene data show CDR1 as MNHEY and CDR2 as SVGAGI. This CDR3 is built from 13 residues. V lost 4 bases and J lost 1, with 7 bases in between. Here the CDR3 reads CASSSPGNTEAFF. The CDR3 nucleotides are TGTGCCAGCAGTTCGCCGGGGAACACTGAAGCTTTCTTT.

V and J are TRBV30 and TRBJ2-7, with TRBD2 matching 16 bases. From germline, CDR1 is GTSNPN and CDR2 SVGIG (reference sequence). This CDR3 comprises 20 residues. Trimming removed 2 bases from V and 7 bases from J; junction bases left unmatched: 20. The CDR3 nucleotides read TGTGCCTGGAGTCCCGGGGGTCGGGGACTAGCGGGAGGGAGGTATCTGGAGCAGTACTTC. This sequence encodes CAWSPGGRGLAGGRYLEQYF.

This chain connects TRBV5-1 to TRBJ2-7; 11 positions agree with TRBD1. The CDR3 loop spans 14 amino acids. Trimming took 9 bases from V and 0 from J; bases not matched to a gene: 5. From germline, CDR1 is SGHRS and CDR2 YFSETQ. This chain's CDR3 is CATGTGGGSYEQYF. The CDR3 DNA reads TGCGCCACCGGGACAGGGGGAGGCTCCTACGAGCAGTACTTC.

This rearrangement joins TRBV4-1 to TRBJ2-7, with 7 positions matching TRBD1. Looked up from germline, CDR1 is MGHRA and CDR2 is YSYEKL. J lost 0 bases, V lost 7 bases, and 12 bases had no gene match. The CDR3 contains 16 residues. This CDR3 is CASMDRYPSSSYEQYF. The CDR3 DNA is TGCGCCAGCATGGACAGGTACCCTTCTAGCTCCTACGAGCAGTACTTC.

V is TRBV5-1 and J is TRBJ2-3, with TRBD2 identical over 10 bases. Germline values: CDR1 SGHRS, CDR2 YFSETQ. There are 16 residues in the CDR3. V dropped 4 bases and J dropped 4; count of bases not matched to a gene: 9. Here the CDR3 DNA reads TGCGCCAGCAGCGTACAAGCGGGAGGGCGGGCAGATACGCAGTATTTT. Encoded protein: CASSVQAGGRADTQYF.

The chain's CDR3 is CSPPQGASNNSPLHF. CDR3 in DNA: TGCAGCCCCCCGCAGGGGGCGTCTAATAATTCACCCCTCCACTTT. The gene calls are TRBV29-1 and TRBJ1-6; 8 bases fit TRBD1. V lost 8 bases, J lost 5 bases, and 11 bases stayed unmatched. CDR3 length equals 15 residues. Germline V gene sequence: CDR1 SQVTM, CDR2 ANQGSEA. Based on the CDR3 plus reference TRBV29-1 and TRBJ1-6, the full variable domain is SAVISQKPSRDICQRGTSLTIQCQVDSQVTMMFWYRQQPGQSLTLIATANQGSEATYESGFVIDKFPISRPNLTFSTLTVSNMSPEDSSIYLCSPPQGASNNSPLHFGNGTRLTVT.

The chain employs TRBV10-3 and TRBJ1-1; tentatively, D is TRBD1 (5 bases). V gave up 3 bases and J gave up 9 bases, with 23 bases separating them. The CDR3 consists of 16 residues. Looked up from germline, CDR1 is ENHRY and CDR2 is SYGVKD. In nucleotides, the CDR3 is TGTGCCATCAGTGAATCGTTAGTTCTTGGACAAGAGAAAGCTTTCTTT. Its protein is CAISESLVLGQEKAFF.

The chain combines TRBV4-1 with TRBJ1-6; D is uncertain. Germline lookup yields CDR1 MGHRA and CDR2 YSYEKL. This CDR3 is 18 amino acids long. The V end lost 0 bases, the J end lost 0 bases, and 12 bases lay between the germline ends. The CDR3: CASSQDLEGSSYNSPLHF. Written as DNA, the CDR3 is TGCGCCAGCAGCCAAGACCTGGAGGGAAGCTCCTATAATTCACCCCTCCACTTT.

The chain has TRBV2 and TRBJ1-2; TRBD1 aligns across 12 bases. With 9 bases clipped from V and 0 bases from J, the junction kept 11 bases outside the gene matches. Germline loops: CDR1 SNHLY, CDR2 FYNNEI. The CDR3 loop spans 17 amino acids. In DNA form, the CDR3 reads TGTGCCAGTAGACTCGGGACAGGGGGCGGTTCTAACTATGGCTACACCTTC. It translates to CASRLGTGGGSNYGYTF. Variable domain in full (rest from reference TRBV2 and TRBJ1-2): EPEVTQTPSHQVTQMGQEVILRCVPISNHLYFYWYRQILGQKVEFLVSFYNNEISEKSEIFDDQFSVERPDGSNFTLKIRSTKLEDSAMYFCASRLGTGGGSNYGYTFGSGTRLTVV.